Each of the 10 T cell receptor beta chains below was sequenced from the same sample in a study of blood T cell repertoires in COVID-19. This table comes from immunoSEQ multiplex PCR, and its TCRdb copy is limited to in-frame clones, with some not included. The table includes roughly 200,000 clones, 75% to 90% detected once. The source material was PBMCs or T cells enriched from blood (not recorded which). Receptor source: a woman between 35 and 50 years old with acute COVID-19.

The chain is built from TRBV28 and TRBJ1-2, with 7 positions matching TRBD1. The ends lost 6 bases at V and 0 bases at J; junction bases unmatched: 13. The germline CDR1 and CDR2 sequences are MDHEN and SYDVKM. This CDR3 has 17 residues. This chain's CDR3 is CASSTSWTGVSNYGYTF. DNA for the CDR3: TGTGCCAGCAGCACCTCTTGGACAGGAGTGTCTAACTATGGCTACACCTTC.

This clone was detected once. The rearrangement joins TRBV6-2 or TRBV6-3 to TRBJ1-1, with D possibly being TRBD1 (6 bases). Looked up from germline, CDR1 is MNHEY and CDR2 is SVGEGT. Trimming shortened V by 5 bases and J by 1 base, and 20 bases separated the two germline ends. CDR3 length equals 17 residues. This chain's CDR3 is CASSPEGLRGWNTEAFF. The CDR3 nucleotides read TGTGCCAGCAGTCCCGAGGGACTAAGGGGGTGGAACACTGAAGCTTTCTTT.

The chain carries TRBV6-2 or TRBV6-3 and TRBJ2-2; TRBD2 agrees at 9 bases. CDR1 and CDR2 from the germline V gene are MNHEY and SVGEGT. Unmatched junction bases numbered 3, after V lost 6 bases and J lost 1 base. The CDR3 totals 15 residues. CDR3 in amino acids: CASSGTSRNTGELFF. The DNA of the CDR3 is TGTGCCAGCAGCGGGACTAGCAGGAACACCGGGGAGCTGTTTTTT.

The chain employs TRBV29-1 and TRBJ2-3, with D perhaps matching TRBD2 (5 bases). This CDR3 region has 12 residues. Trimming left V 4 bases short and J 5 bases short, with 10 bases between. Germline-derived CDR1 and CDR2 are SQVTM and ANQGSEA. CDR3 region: CSVGASQDTQYF. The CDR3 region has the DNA TGCAGCGTTGGAGCTAGCCAAGATACGCAGTATTTT.

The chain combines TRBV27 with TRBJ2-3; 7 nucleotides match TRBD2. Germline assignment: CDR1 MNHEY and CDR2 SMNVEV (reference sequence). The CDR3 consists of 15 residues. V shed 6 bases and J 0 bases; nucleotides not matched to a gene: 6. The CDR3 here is CASRPIGRSTDTQYF. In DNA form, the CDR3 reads TGTGCCAGCAGACCCATCGGGAGGAGCACAGATACGCAGTATTTT.

CDR3 DNA: TGTGCCACCAGTGATTTGGGTTCGGGACAGGAATTGAGGAATTCACCCCTCCACTTT. Translation: CATSDLGSGQELRNSPLHF. The chain joins TRBV24-1 to TRBJ1-6, with 8 bases fitting TRBD1. The CDR3 loop spans 19 amino acids. Germline V gene sequence: CDR1 KGHDR, CDR2 SFDVKD. Trimming removed 0 bases from V and 7 bases from J; junction bases left unmatched: 13.

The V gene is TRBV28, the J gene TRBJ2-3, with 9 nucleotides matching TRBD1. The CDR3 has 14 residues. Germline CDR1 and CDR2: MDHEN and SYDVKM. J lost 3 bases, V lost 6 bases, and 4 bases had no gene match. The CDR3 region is CASSRQGGTDTQYF. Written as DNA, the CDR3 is TGTGCCAGCAGCCGACAGGGGGGGACAGATACGCAGTATTTT.

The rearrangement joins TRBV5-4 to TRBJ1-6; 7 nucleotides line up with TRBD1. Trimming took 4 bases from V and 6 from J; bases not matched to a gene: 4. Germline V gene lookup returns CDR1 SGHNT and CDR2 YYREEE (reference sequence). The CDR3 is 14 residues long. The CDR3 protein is CASSQGQSNSPLHF. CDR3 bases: TGTGCCAGCAGCCAGGGACAGTCTAATTCACCCCTCCACTTT. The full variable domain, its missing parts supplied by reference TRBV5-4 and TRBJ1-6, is ETGVTQSPTHLIKTRGQQVTLRCSSQSGHNTVSWYQQALGQGPQFIFQYYREEENGRGNFPPRFSGLQFPNYSSELNVNALELDDSALYLCASSQGQSNSPLHFGNGTRLTVT.

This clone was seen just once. Here the CDR3 DNA reads TGTGCCTGGAGTTGGACACTGAACACCGGGGAGCTGTTTTTT. This translates into CAWSWTLNTGELFF. This sequence joins TRBV30 and TRBJ2-2, with a weak D call TRBD1 (5 bases). Germline V gene lookup returns CDR1 GTSNPN and CDR2 SVGIG (reference sequence). V lost 2 bases and J lost 1, with 8 bases in between. The length of the CDR3 is 14 residues. The whole variable domain, remainder taken from reference TRBV30 and TRBJ2-2, is SQTIHQWPATLVQPVGSPLSLECTVEGTSNPNLYWYRQAAGRGLQLLFYSVGIGQISSEVPQNLSASRPQDRQFILSSKKLLLSDSGFYLCAWSWTLNTGELFFGEGSRLTVL.

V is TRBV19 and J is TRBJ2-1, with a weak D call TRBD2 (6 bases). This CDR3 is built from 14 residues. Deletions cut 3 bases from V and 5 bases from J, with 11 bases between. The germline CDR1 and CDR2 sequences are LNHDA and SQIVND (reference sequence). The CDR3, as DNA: TGTGCCAGTAGTATCCAGCGGGCCAACAATGAGCAGTTCTTC. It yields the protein CASSIQRANNEQFF.